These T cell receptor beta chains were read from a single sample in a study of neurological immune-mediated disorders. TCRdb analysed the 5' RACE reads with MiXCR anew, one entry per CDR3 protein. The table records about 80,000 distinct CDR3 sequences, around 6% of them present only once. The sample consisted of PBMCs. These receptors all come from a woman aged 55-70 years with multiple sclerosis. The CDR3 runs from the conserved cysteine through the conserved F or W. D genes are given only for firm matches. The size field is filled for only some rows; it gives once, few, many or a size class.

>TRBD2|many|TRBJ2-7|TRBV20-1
TGCAGTGCTAATATCTGGTTGCGGGGGGCTTACGAGCAGTACTTC
CSANIWLRGAYEQYF
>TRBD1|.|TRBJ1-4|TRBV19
TGTGCCAGTAGTGACCCAAGAGGGACAGCTAATGAAAAACTGTTTTTT
CASSDPRGTANEKLFF
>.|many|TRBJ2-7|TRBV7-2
TGTGCCAGCAGCGGACCTACAGGTCGCGAGCAGTACTTC
CASSGPTGREQYF
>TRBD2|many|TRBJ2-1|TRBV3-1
TGTGCCAGCAGCCACATCAGGGGACTAGACTACAATGAGCAGTTCTTC
CASSHIRGLDYNEQFF
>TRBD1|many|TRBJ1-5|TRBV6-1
TGTGCCAGCAGCGTAATGGGACAGGGGCCTCAGCCCCAGCATTTT
CASSVMGQGPQPQHF
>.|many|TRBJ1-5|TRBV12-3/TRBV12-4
TGTGCCAGCAGTTTCAGTTCCGGGAATCAGCCCCAGCATTTT
CASSFSSGNQPQHF
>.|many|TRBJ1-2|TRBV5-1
TGCGCCAGCAGCTCGGGGGCAGGGGAAGGCTACACCTTC
CASSSGAGEGYTF
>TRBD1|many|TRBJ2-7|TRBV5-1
TGCGCCAGCAGCCCAGCCGGGACAGGGCGAGAGCAGTACTTC
CASSPAGTGREQYF
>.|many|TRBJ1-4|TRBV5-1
TGCGCCAGCAGCTTGGCCGTTGCAGCAACTAATGAAAAACTGTTTTTT
CASSLAVAATNEKLFF
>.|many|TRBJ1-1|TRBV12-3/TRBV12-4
TGTGCCAGCAGTTCCGCTCTCAGACAGTCCCGAGTGAACACTGAAGCTTTCTTT
CASSSALRQSRVNTEAFF
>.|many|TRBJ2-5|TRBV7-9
TGTGCCAGCAGCTTAGTCGGCAGCCAAGAGACCCAGTACTTC
CASSLVGSQETQYF
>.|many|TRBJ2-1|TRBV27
TGTGCCAGCAAGGGGGGGGAGCCCTACAATGAGCAGTTCTTC
CASKGGEPYNEQFF
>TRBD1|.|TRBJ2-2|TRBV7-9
TGTGCCAGCAGCAAATTCAGGGGGTACACCGGTGAGCTGTTTTTT
CASSKFRGYTGELFF
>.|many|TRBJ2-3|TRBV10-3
TGTGCCATCAGTGAGTCTCCTGCGGACACAGATACGCAGTATTTT
CAISESPADTDTQYF
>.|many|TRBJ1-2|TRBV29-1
TGCAGCGTTGAACAGGCCCACCCGAATGGCTACACCTTC
CSVEQAHPNGYTF
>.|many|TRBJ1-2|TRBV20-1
TGCAGTGCCGTACGGAGGTTTCAGGGCGCTAACTATGGCTACACCTTC
CSAVRRFQGANYGYTF
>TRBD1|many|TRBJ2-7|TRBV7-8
TGTGCCAGCGGGAAGACAGGGGGGCTCTACGAGCAGTACTTC
CASGKTGGLYEQYF
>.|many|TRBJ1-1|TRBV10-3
TGTGCCATAAGTGCAGTGGATAACACTGAAGCTTTCTTT
CAISAVDNTEAFF
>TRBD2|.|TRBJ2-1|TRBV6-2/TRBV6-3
TGTTCCAGCAGTTACCCCGGACTAGTGGGGGGTGTCTCCTACAATGAGCAGTTCTTC
CSSSYPGLVGGVSYNEQFF
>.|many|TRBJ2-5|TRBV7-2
TGTGCCAGCAGCTTAGGGCAGGGAGTCCGAGAGACCCAGTACTTC
CASSLGQGVRETQYF
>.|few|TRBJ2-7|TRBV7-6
TGTGCCAGCAGCCGGGGTACGAACGAGGACTTGTACGAGCAGTACTTC
CASSRGTNEDLYEQYF
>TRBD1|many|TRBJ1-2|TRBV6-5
TGTGCCAGCAGTTACTTCCCTCCAGGGGGTAGTAACTATGGCTACACCTTC
CASSYFPPGGSNYGYTF
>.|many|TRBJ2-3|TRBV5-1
TGCGCCAGCAGCTTGGACGCTGCTAGCACAGATACGCAGTATTTT
CASSLDAASTDTQYF
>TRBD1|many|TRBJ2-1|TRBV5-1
TGCGCCAGCAGCCGGACAGGGGAATATGAGCAGTTCTTC
CASSRTGEYEQFF
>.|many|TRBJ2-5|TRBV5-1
TGCGCCAGCAGCTTGATTCTGGCGGGGGCAGGAGAGACCCAGTACTTC
CASSLILAGAGETQYF
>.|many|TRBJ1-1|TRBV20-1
TGCAGTGCTAGAGATCAAACTATTGCTGAAGCTTTCTTT
CSARDQTIAEAFF
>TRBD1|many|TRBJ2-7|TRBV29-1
TGCAGCGTGGAGACAGGGTTTACGGACGAGCAGTACTTC
CSVETGFTDEQYF
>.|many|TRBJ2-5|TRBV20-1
TGCAGTGCAGGACGCCGCCAAGAGACCCAGTACTTC
CSAGRRQETQYF
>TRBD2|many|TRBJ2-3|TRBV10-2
TGCGCCAGCAGTGAGTTGGGATTTAGCGGGGCTAGCACAGATACGCAGTATTTT
CASSELGFSGASTDTQYF
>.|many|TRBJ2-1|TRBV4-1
TGCGCCAGCAGCCAAGATTTCGGGGGGCTTCTCTACAATGAGCAGTTCTTC
CASSQDFGGLLYNEQFF
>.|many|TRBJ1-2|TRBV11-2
TGTGCCAGCAGCTTAGATAAATGGGACCAATTATTC
CASSLDKWDQLF
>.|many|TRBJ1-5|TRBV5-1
TGCGCCAGCAGCTTGGAGTCGTCAGGTTCTCAGCCCCAGCATTTT
CASSLESSGSQPQHF
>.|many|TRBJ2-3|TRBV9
TGTGCCAGCAGCGTGAGCACAGATACGCAGTATTTT
CASSVSTDTQYF
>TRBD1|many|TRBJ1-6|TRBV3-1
TGTGCCAGCAGGAGACAGGGAAGTAATTCACCCCTCCACTTT
CASRRQGSNSPLHF
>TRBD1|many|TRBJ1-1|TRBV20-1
TGCAGTGCTAGATTGGACAGGTTGAGGGACACTGAAGCTTTCTTT
CSARLDRLRDTEAFF